This entry describes one TCR beta chain. The antigen is undetermined. The data originate from a study of shared clonotypes between healthy human individuals. Donors had no recently reported acute infections or vaccinations and were HIV-negative. Regarding the study as a whole: Among the subsets, naive ones generally showed larger estimated richness than memory ones. Clonotype sharing among donors was thought likely to change with sequencing depth.

This table comes from immunoSEQ multiplex PCR, and its TCRdb copy is limited to in-frame clones, with some not included. The data contain 2 million to 3 million clones, roughly 93% of them singletons. V lost 5 bases and J lost 0, with 12 bases in between. Germline CDR1 and CDR2: SGHTA and FQGTGA. The CDR3 loop spans 15 amino acids. Sequences were obtained from naive CD4+ T cells from PBMCs. Subset in this sample: CD45RA+ positively selected. This receptor was obtained from a man younger than 35 in good health. Some clones in this sample may be carry-over from other donors' samples. The J gene is TRBJ2-3, the V gene TRBV7-3, with D unresolved. CDR3 DNA: TGTGCCAGCAGCCCGACTCGCTCTAGCACAGATACGCAGTATTTT. Translated, it gives CASSPTRSSTDTQYF. Supplemented by reference TRBV7-3 and TRBJ2-3, the full variable domain reads GAGVSQTPSNKVTEKGKYVELRCDPISGHTALYWYRQSLGQGPEFLIYFQGTGAADDSGLPNDRFFAVRPEGSVSTLKIQRTERGDSAVYLCASSPTRSSTDTQYFGPGTRLTVL.